This T cell receptor (beta chain) was observed in a study of blood T cell repertoires in COVID-19. In the study overall: The United States, Italy and Spain provided the acute and convalescent COVID-19 samples. PBMCs, B-cell-depleted T cells, or T cells were the source of the cDNA or gDNA that made up the material.

CDR3 length: 12 amino acids. V was trimmed by 4 bases and J by 3 bases, leaving 5 bases between them. Only in-frame clones appear in the TCRdb table, and some are missing; sequencing was by immunoSEQ multiplex PCR. Here the sample spans approximately 100,000 clones, over 85% being singletons. The sample comprised peripheral blood. This TCR came from a human donor with COVID-19, enrolled during active disease. The donor label of this sample is uncertain. The chain couples TRBV12-3 or TRBV12-4 to TRBJ2-3; weak D call: TRBD2 (5 bases). Here the CDR3 reads CASSWRTDTQYF. For the CDR3, the DNA is TGTGCCAGCAGTTGGAGGACAGATACGCAGTATTTT.